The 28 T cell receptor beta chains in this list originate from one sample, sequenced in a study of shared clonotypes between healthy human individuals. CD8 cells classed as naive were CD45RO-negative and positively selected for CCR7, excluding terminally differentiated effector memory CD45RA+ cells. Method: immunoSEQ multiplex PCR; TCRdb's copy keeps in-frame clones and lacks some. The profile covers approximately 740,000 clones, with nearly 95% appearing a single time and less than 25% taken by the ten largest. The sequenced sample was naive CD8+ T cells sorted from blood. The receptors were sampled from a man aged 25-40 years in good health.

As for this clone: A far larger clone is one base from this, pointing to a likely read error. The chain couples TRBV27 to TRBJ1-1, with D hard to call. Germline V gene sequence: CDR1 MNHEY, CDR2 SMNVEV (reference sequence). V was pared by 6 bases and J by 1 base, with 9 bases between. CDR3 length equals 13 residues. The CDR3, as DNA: TGTGCCAGCAGCCCCCAACGGAACACTGAAGCTTTCTTT. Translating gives CASSPQRNTEAFF.

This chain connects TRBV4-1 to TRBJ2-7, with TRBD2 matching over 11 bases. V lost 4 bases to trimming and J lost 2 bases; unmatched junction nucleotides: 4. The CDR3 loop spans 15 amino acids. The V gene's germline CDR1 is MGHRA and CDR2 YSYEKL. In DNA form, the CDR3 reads TGCGCCAGCAGCCTGGGGACTAGCGGCACCTACGAGCAGTACTTC. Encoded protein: CASSLGTSGTYEQYF.

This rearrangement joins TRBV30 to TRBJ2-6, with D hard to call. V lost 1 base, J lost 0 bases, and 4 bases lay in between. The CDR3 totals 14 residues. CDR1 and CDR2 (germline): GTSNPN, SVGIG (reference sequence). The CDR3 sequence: CAWSASSGANVLTF. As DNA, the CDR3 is TGTGCCTGGAGTGCTAGCTCTGGGGCCAACGTCCTGACTTTC.

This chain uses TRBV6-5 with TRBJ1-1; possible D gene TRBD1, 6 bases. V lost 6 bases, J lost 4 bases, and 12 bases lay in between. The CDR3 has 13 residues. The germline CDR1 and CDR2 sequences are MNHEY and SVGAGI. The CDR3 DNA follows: TGTGCCAGCAGCAGGGACATGCCCACTGAAGCTTTCTTT. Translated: CASSRDMPTEAFF.

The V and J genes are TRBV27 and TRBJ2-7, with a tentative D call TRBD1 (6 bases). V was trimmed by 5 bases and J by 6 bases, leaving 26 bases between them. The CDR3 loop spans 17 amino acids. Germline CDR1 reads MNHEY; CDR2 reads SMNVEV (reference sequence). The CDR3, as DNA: TGTGCCAGCAGTGCATTCCGAACAGGGTCCCTATTGTCCGAGCAGTACTTC. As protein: CASSAFRTGSLLSEQYF.

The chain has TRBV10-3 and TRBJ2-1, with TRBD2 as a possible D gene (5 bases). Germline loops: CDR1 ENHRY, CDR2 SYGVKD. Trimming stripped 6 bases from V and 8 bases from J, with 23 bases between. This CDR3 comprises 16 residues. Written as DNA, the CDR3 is TGTGCCATCAGACCTGAGAGGGAGCGACAAATCGATGAGCAGTTCTTC. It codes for CAIRPERERQIDEQFF.

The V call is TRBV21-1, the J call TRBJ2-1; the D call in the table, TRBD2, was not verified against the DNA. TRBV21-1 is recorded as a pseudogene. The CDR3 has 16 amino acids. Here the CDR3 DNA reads TGTGCCAGCAGCTTACGACTAGCGCGGTCCTACAATGAGCAGTTCTTC. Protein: CASSLRLARSYNEQFF.

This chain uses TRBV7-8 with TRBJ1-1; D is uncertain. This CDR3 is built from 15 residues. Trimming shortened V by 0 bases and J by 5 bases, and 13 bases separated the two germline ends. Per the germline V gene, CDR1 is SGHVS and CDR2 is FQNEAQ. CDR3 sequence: CASSLAVSGRTEAFF. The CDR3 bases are TGTGCCAGCAGCTTAGCTGTGTCGGGAAGGACTGAAGCTTTCTTT.

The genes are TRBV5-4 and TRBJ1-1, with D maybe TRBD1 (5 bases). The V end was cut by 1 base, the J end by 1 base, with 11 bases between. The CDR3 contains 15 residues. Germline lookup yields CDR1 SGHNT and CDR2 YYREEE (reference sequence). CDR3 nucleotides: TGTGCCAGCAGCTTGTTCGGGACGGCGAACACTGAAGCTTTCTTT. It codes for CASSLFGTANTEAFF.

The CDR3 DNA is TGTGCCAGCAGCCCTAGACTAGCGGGGAGCAATGAGCAGTTCTTC. Its translation: CASSPRLAGSNEQFF. The chain employs TRBV7-9 and TRBJ2-1, with 11 positions matching TRBD2. The germline V gene encodes CDR1 SEHNR and CDR2 FQNEAQ (reference sequence). This CDR3 is built from 15 residues. V shed 5 bases, J shed 6 bases, and the junction held 6 bases outside the gene matches. Complete variable domain (other parts from reference TRBV7-9 and TRBJ2-1): DTGVSQNPRHKITKRGQNVTFRCDPISEHNRLYWYRQTLGQGPEFLTYFQNEAQLEKSRLLSDRFSAERPKGSFSTLEIQRTEQGDSAMYLCASSPRLAGSNEQFFGPGTRLTVL.

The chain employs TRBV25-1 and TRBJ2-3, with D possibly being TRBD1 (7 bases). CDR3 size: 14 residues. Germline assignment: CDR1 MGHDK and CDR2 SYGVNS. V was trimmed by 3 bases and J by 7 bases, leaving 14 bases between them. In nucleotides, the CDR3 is TGTGCCAGCAGTGACGGGGGACAGATGAATACGCAGTATTTT. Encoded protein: CASSDGGQMNTQYF. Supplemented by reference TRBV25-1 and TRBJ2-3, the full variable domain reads EADIYQTPRYLVIGTGKKITLECSQTMGHDKMYWYQQDPGMELHLIHYSYGVNSTEKGDLSSESTVSRIRTEHFPLTLESARPSHTSQYLCASSDGGQMNTQYFGPGTRLTVL.

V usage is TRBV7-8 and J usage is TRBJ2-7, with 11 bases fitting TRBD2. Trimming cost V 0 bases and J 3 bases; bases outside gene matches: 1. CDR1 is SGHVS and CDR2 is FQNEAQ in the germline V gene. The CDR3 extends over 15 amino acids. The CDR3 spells CASSLATSGVYEQYF. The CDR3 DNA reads TGTGCCAGCAGCTTAGCGACTAGCGGGGTCTACGAGCAGTACTTC.

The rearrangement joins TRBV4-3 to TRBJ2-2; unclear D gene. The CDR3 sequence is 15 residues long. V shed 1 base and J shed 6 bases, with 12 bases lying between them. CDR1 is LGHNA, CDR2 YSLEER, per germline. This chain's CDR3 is CASSQVSVAPGELFF. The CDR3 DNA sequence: TGCGCCAGCAGCCAAGTGTCGGTGGCCCCCGGGGAGCTGTTTTTT.

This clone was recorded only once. The CDR3 sequence is CASSPYTGQNTEAFF. The CDR3 DNA is TGTGCCAGCAGTCCGTACACGGGACAGAACACTGAAGCTTTCTTT. This chain connects TRBV28 to TRBJ1-1; weak D call: TRBD1 (6 bases). CDR1 is MDHEN, CDR2 SYDVKM, per germline. The CDR3 length is 15 residues. V was shortened by 5 bases and J by 1 base, with 14 bases between the two germline ends. Supplemented by reference TRBV28 and TRBJ1-1, the full variable domain reads DVKVTQSSRYLVKRTGEKVFLECVQDMDHENMFWYRQDPGLGLRLIYFSYDVKMKEKGDIPEGYSVSREKKERFSLILESASTNQTSMYLCASSPYTGQNTEAFFGQGTRLTVV.

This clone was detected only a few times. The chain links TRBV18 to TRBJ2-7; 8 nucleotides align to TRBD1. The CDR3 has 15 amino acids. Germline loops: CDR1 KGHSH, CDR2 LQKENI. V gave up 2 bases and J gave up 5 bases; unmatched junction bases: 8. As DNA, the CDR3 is TGTGCCAGCTCACCAGAGACAGGGGATCGGCACGAGCAGTACTTC. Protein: CASSPETGDRHEQYF.

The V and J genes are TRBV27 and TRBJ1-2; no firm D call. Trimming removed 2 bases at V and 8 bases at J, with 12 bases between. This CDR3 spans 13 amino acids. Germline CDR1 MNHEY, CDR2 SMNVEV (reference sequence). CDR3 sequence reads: CASSLVVGQGYTF. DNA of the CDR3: TGTGCCAGCAGTTTAGTGGTAGGGCAGGGCTACACCTTC.

The CDR3 sequence: CASSLDPAGGVDTQYF. CDR3 sequence (DNA): TGCGCCAGCAGCTTGGATCCAGCGGGAGGGGTCGATACGCAGTATTTT. This sequence joins TRBV5-1 and TRBJ2-3; the match to TRBD2 covers 10 bases. Losses at the gene ends were 0 bases for V and 6 bases for J; bases not matched to a gene: 7. This CDR3 spans 16 amino acids. CDR1 SGHRS and CDR2 YFSETQ come from the germline V gene.

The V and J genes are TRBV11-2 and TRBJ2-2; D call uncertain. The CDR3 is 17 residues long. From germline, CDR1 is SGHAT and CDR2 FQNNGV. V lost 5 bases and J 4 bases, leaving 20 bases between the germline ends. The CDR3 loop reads CASSRYGPMYGTGELFF. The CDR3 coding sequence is TGTGCCAGCAGCCGCTATGGTCCCATGTATGGCACCGGGGAGCTGTTTTTT.

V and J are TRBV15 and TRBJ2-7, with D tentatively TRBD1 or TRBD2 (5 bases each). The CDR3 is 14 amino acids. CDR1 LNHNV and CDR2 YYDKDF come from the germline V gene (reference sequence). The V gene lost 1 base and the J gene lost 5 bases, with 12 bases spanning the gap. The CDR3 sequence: CATSRVFEGNEQYF. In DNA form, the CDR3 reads TGTGCCACCAGCAGAGTGTTCGAGGGGAACGAGCAGTACTTC. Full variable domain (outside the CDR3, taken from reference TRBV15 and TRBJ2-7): DAMVIQNPRYQVTQFGKPVTLSCSQTLNHNVMYWYQQKSSQAPKLLFHYYDKDFNNEADTPDNFQSRRPNTSFCFLDIRSPGLGDTAMYLCATSRVFEGNEQYFGPGTRLTVT.

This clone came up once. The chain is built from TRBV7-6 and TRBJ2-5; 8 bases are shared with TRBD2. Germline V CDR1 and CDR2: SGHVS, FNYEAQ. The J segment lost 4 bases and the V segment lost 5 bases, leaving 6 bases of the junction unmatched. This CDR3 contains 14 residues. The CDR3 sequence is CASSRGLAGETQYF. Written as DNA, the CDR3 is TGTGCCAGCAGCCGTGGACTAGCTGGAGAGACCCAGTACTTC.

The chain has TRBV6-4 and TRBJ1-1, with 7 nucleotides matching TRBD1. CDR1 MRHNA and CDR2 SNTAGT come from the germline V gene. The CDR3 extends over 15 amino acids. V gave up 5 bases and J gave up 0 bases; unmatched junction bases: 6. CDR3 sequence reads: CASSPGTDLNTEAFF. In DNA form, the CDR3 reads TGTGCCAGCAGTCCTGGGACAGACTTGAACACTGAAGCTTTCTTT.

The DNA for the CDR3 is TGTGCCAGTAGTCGCGACAGGGGAGAGACCCAGTACTTC. Translating it yields CASSRDRGETQYF. The V and J genes are TRBV19 and TRBJ2-5; 8 bases line up with TRBD1. CDR3 length: 13 amino acids. V gave up 5 bases and J gave up 4 bases; unmatched junction bases: 3. CDR1 LNHDA and CDR2 SQIVND come from the germline V gene (reference sequence).

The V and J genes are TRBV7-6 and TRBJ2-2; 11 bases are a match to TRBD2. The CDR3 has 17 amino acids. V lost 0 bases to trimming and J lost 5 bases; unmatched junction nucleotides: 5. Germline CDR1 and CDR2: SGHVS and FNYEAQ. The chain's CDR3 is CASSLAVAGGDTGELFF. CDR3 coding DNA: TGTGCCAGCAGCTTAGCCGTAGCGGGAGGGGATACCGGGGAGCTGTTTTTT. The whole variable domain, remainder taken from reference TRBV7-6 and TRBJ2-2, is GAGVSQSPRYKVTKRGQDVALRCDPISGHVSLYWYRQALGQGPEFLTYFNYEAQQDKSGLPNDRFSAERPEGSISTLTIQRTEQRDSAMYRCASSLAVAGGDTGELFFGEGSRLTVL.

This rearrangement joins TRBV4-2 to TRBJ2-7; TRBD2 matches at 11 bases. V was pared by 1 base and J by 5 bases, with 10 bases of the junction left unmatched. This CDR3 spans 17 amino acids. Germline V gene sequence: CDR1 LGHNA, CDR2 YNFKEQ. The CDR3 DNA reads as TGTGCCAGCAGCCAAGGGTTCTTACTAGCGGGAGAGGACGAGCAGTACTTC. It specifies CASSQGFLLAGEDEQYF.

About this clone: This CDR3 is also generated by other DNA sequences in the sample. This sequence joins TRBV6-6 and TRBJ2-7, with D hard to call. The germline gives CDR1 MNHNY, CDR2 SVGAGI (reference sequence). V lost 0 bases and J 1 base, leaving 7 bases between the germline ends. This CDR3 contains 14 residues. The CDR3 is CASSYSLGSYEQYF. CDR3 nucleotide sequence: TGTGCCAGCAGTTACTCGCTCGGATCCTACGAGCAGTACTTC.

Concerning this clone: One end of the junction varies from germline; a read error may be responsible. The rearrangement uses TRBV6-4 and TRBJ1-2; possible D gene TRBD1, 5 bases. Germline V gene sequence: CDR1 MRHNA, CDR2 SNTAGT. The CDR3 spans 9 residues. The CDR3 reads CANIRQKHF. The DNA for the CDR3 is TGTGCCAACATCAGACAGAAGCACTTC.

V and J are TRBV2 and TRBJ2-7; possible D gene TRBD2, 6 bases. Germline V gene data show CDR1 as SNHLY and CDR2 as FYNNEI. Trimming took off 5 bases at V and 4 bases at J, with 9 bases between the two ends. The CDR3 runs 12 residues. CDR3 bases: TGTGCCAGCAGTCTAGCGATTTACGAGCAGTACTTC. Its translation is CASSLAIYEQYF. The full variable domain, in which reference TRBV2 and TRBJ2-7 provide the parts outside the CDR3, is EPEVTQTPSHQVTQMGQEVILRCVPISNHLYFYWYRQILGQKVEFLVSFYNNEISEKSEIFDDQFSVERPDGSNFTLKIRSTKLEDSAMYFCASSLAIYEQYFGPGTRLTVT.

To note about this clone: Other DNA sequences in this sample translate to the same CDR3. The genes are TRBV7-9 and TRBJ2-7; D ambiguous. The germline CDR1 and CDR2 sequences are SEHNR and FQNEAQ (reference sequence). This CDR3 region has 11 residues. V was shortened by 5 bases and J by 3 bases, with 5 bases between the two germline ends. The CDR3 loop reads CASSVNYEQYF. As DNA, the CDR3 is TGTGCCAGCAGCGTCAACTACGAGCAGTACTTC.